Presented here are 9 T cell receptor beta chains from one specimen sequenced in a study of monozygotic twins with cystic fibrosis. TCRdb's table, derived via immunoSEQ multiplex PCR, lists solely in-frame clones and lacks some. The table has tens of thousands of clones, over 75% seen once. What was sequenced was blood. These receptors all come from a girl aged 2 to 10 with cystic fibrosis.

CDR3 protein: CASIHDRSSYEQYF. The CDR3 DNA follows: TGTGCCAGCATCCACGACAGAAGCTCCTACGAGCAGTACTTC. This rearrangement joins TRBV11-2 to TRBJ2-7; D is possibly TRBD1 (5 bases). The germline CDR1 and CDR2 sequences are SGHAT and FQNNGV. The CDR3 runs to 14 residues. Trimming stripped 7 bases from V and 0 bases from J, with 13 bases between.

V is TRBV6-6 and J is TRBJ1-5; D call uncertain. Germline V gene data show CDR1 as MNHNY and CDR2 as SVGAGI (reference sequence). CDR3 length: 16 residues. Trimming cost V 3 bases and J 0 bases, with 12 bases left between them. CDR3 in amino acids: CASSYYPGNSNQPQHF. DNA of the CDR3: TGTGCCAGCAGTTATTATCCCGGGAATAGCAATCAGCCCCAGCATTTT.

This sequence joins TRBV25-1 and TRBJ1-2; D is possibly TRBD1 (5 bases). CDR1 and CDR2 (germline): MGHDK, SYGVNS. The CDR3 has 13 residues. V was clipped by 3 bases and J by 8 bases, with 13 bases between them. The CDR3 here is CASSDGQGPGYTF. CDR3 in DNA: TGTGCCAGCAGTGATGGTCAGGGTCCCGGCTACACCTTC.

The chain has TRBV7-9 and TRBJ1-1; unclear D gene. Trimming took 4 bases from V and 0 from J, leaving 9 bases between them. This CDR3 has 14 residues. CDR1 is SEHNR, CDR2 FQNEAQ, per germline (reference sequence). CDR3 nucleotides: TGTGCCAGCAGCTCAGGACGGCTGAACACTGAAGCTTTCTTT. Translated: CASSSGRLNTEAFF. Together with reference TRBV7-9 and TRBJ1-1, the CDR3 gives the full variable domain: DTGVSQNPRHKITKRGQNVTFRCDPISEHNRLYWYRQTLGQGPEFLTYFQNEAQLEKSRLLSDRFSAERPKGSFSTLEIQRTEQGDSAMYLCASSSGRLNTEAFFGQGTRLTVV.

The chain is built from TRBV4-1 and TRBJ1-5, with a weak D call TRBD1 (6 bases). Trimming shortened V by 0 bases and J by 5 bases, and 11 bases separated the two germline ends. CDR1 is MGHRA, CDR2 YSYEKL, per germline. The CDR3 extends over 15 amino acids. CDR3 region: CASSQETGADQPQHF. CDR3 DNA: TGCGCCAGCAGCCAAGAAACGGGGGCGGATCAGCCCCAGCATTTT.

This rearrangement joins TRBV27 to TRBJ1-1, with D maybe TRBD1 (5 bases). CDR1 and CDR2 (germline): MNHEY, SMNVEV (reference sequence). The CDR3 is 16 residues long. V dropped 5 bases and J dropped 0 bases, with 16 bases sitting between them. The CDR3 region is CASSLSSGRMNTEAFF. CDR3 sequence (DNA): TGTGCCAGCAGTCTCAGTTCGGGACGGATGAACACTGAAGCTTTCTTT.

This chain connects TRBV6-4 to TRBJ2-2; no reliable D call. CDR1 and CDR2 from the germline V gene are MRHNA and SNTAGT. The length of the CDR3 is 13 residues. Trimming removed 0 bases from V and 6 bases from J, with 5 bases in between. In DNA, the CDR3 is TGTGCCAGCAGTGACTCTGCGGCCGGGGAGCTGTTTTTT. It specifies CASSDSAAGELFF.

V is TRBV20-1 and J is TRBJ2-1, with TRBD1 as a possible D gene (6 bases). The germline V gene has CDR1 DFQATT and CDR2 SNEGSKA (reference sequence). The CDR3 is made up of 11 amino acids. Between the trimmed V and J ends, which lost 6 bases and 11 bases, there was a span of 14 bases. The CDR3, as DNA: TGCAGTGCCCTACCACAGGGTCAGCAGTTCTTC. Protein sequence: CSALPQGQQFF.

The chain uses TRBV5-1 and TRBJ1-5; D might be TRBD1 (5 bases). The V end was cut by 0 bases, the J end by 7 bases, with 14 bases between. Germline CDR1 is SGHRS and CDR2 is YFSETQ. This CDR3 contains 15 residues. The CDR3 loop reads CASSLAGGVTQPQHF. The CDR3 DNA reads as TGCGCCAGCAGCTTGGCGGGAGGGGTTACCCAGCCCCAGCATTTT.